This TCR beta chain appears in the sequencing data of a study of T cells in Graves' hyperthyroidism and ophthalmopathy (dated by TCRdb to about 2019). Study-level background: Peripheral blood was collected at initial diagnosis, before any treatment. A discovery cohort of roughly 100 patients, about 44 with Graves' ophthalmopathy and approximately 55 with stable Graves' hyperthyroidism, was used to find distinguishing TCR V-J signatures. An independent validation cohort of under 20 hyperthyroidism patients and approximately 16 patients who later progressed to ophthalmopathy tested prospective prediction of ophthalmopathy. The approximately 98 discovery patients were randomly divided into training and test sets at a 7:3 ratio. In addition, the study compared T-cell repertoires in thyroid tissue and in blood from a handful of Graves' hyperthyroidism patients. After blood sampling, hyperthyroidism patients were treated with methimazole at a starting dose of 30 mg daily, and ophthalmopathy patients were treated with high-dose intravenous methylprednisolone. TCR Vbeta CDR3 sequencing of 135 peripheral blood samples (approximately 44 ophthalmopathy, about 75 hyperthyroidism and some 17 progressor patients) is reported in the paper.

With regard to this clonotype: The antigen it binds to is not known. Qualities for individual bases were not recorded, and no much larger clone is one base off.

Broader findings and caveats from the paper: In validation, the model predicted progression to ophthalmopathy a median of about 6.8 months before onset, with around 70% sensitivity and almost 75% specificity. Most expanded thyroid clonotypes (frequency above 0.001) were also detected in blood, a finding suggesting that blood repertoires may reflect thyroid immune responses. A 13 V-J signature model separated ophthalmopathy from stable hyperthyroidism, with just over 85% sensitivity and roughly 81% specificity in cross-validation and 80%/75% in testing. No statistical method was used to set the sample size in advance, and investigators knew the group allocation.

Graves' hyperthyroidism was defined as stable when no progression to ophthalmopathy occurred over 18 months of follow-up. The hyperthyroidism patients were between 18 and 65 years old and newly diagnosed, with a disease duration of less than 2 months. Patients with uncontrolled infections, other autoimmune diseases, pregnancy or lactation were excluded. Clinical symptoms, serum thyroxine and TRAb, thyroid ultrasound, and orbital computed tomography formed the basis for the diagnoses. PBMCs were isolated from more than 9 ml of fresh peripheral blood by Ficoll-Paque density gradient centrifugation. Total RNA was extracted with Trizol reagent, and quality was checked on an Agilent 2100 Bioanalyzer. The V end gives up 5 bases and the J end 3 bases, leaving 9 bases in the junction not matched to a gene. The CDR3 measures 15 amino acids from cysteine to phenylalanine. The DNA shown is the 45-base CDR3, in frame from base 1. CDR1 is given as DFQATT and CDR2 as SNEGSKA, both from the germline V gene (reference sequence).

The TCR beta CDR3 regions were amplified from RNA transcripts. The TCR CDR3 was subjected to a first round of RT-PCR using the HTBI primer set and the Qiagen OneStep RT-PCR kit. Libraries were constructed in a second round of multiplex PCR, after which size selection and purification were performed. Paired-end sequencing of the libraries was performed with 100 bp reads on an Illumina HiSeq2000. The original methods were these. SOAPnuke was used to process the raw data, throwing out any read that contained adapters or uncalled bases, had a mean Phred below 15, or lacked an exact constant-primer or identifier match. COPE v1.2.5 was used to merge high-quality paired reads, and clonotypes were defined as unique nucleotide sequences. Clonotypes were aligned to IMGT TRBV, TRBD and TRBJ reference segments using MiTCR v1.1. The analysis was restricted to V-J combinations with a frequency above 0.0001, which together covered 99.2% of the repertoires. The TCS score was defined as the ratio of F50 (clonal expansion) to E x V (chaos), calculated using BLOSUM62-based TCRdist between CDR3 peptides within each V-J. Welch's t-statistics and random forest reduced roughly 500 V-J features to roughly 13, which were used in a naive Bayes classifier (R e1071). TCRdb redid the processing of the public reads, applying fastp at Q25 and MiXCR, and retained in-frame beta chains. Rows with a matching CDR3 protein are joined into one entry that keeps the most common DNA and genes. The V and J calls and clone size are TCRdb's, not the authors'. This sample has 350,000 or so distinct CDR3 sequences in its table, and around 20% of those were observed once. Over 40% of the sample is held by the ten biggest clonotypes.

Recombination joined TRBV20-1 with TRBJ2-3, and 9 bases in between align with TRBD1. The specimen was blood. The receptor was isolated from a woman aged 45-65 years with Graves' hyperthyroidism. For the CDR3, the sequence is CSALPGDRVTDTQYF. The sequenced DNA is TGCAGTGCTCTACCAGGGGACAGGGTAACAGATACGCAGTATTTT.